This T cell receptor beta chain stems from a study of shared T cell receptors in the human thymus. The length of the CDR3 is 19 residues. CDR1 is SGHTA, CDR2 FQGNSA, per germline. With 5 bases clipped from V and 5 bases from J, the junction kept 18 bases outside the gene matches. Clones were read by immunoSEQ multiplex PCR, and TCRdb kept only the in-frame ones, dropping some. In the table there are hundreds of thousands of clones, 70% to 90% of which are singletons. The same data also contributed to another study, on human thymus T cells.

Specimen: thymocytes. The rearrangement links TRBV7-2 to TRBJ1-1, with 12 bases lining up with TRBD1. The receptor was isolated from a boy under two years old with a congenital heart defect. The CDR3 spells CASSPHPAWDRGRKTEAFF. CDR3 nucleotides: TGTGCCAGCAGCCCGCACCCGGCGTGGGACAGGGGGCGGAAGACTGAAGCTTTCTTT.